The next 20 T cell receptor beta chains were all read from a single sample in a study of T cell repertoires in chronic hepatitis B (dated by TCRdb to about 2019). Receptor libraries were prepared by the immunoSEQ multiplex PCR assay. TCRdb obtained this table from immuneACCESS and retained in-frame rearrangements with V and J assigned. These tables miss some clones; where compared with another copy, unresolved V genes account for less than half of the shortfall, and the remainder is unexplained. This sample's table carries 55 to 90 clones. The sample taken for sequencing was HBV core (core169) epitope-specific CD8+ T cells from PBMCs. The receptors shown here come from a human donor with chronic hepatitis B virus infection.

V and J are TRBV5-8 and TRBJ2-1; 11 bases fit TRBD2. Germline V gene data show CDR1 as SGHTS and CDR2 as YDEGEE. The CDR3 length is 14 residues. The J segment lost 9 bases and the V segment lost 2 bases, leaving 4 bases of the junction unmatched. The DNA of the CDR3 is TGTGCCAGCAGCTTTAGCGGGGGGGCCTCTGAGCAGTTCTTC. This encodes CASSFSGGASEQFF.

The gene calls are TRBV7-8 and TRBJ2-7; D call uncertain. CDR3 length: 13 amino acids. Germline assignment: CDR1 SGHVS and CDR2 FQNEAQ. Between the trimmed V and J ends, which lost 10 bases and 0 bases, there was a span of 13 bases. CDR3 region: CATGAADSYEQYV. CDR3 bases: TGTGCCACCGGCGCGGCCGACTCCTACGAGCAGTACGTC.

The rearrangement uses TRBV28 and TRBJ2-6; D gene unclear. Trimming cost V 5 bases and J 5 bases, with 22 bases left between them. The CDR3 totals 18 residues. Looked up from germline, CDR1 is MDHEN and CDR2 is SYDVKM. The CDR3, as DNA: TGTGCCAGCAGTATATCGCTCTTGACACAAAGTCGGGCCAACGTCCTGACTTTC. Translation: CASSISLLTQSRANVLTF.

The rearrangement links TRBV25-1 to TRBJ1-1; TRBD1 might be the D (5 bases). The germline V gene has CDR1 MGHDK and CDR2 SYGVNS. Between the trimmed V and J ends, which lost 1 base and 0 bases, there was a span of 9 bases. The CDR3 is 15 amino acids. The CDR3 sequence is CASSESTAMNTEAFF. The CDR3 bases are TGTGCCAGCAGTGAATCGACAGCCATGAACACTGAAGCTTTCTTT.

The chain joins TRBV5-1 to TRBJ2-7, with a weak D call TRBD2 (6 bases). Germline V lookup: CDR1 SGHRS, CDR2 YFSETQ. The CDR3 runs 16 residues. V lost 0 bases to trimming and J lost 2 bases, with 15 bases between them. CDR3 residues: CASSLVRRDGAYEQYF. The CDR3, as DNA: TGCGCCAGCAGCTTGGTCCGGAGGGATGGGGCCTACGAGCAGTACTTC. Complete variable domain (other parts from reference TRBV5-1 and TRBJ2-7): KAGVTQTPRYLIKTRGQQVTLSCSPISGHRSVSWYQQTPGQGLQFLFEYFSETQRNKGNFPGRFSGRQFSNSRSEMNVSTLELGDSALYLCASSLVRRDGAYEQYFGPGTRLTVT.

This sequence joins TRBV27 and TRBJ2-7; weak D call: TRBD2 (5 bases). The CDR3 runs to 13 residues. Germline V gene data show CDR1 as MNHEY and CDR2 as SMNVEV (reference sequence). V lost 8 bases, J lost 1 base, and 12 bases lay in between. CDR3 residues: CASAVEESYEQYF. CDR3 in DNA: TGTGCCAGCGCCGTGGAGGAGTCCTACGAGCAGTACTTC.

This chain links TRBV15 with TRBJ2-7; tentatively, D is TRBD1 (6 bases). Germline V CDR1 and CDR2: LNHNV, YYDKDF (reference sequence). This CDR3 has 15 residues. The V end was cut by 4 bases, the J end by 0 bases, with 13 bases between. DNA for the CDR3: TGTGCCACCAGCACCAAGAGGGACATCTCCTACGAGCAGTACTTC. Its translation is CATSTKRDISYEQYF.

The rearrangement joins TRBV16 to TRBJ1-2, with D possibly TRBD1 on 6 matching bases. The CDR3 is 12 residues long. V dropped 4 bases and J dropped 8 bases, with 11 bases sitting between them. CDR1 and CDR2 from the germline V gene are KGHSY and FQNENV. CDR3 bases: TGTGCCAGCAGCCCGGGGGGCGTCGGCTACACCTTC. Residues: CASSPGGVGYTF.

The chain has TRBV28 and TRBJ1-1, with 7 positions matching TRBD1. Germline V lookup: CDR1 MDHEN, CDR2 SYDVKM. The CDR3 length is 14 residues. With 3 bases clipped from V and 4 bases from J, the junction kept 5 bases outside the gene matches. In nucleotides, the CDR3 is TGTGCCAGCAGTTTCACAGGGGAGGGCACTGAAGCTTTCTTT. It specifies CASSFTGEGTEAFF.

This clone was counted a few times. The chain has TRBV5-1 and TRBJ1-6; D not resolved. Per germline, CDR1 SGHRS and CDR2 YFSETQ. V was pared by 7 bases and J by 12 bases, with 11 bases between. CDR3 length: 11 residues. The CDR3 DNA is TGCGCCAGCCCTTCCAGTGGACCCCTCCACTTT. Translated, it gives CASPSSGPLHF.

V is TRBV19 and J is TRBJ2-5; TRBD2 matches 11 bases. Germline values: CDR1 LNHDA, CDR2 SQIVND (reference sequence). J gave up 2 bases and V 6 bases, and 5 bases lay outside the gene matches. The CDR3 runs to 15 residues. This CDR3 reads CASRRSSGRQETQYF. CDR3 bases: TGTGCCAGTAGACGTTCTAGCGGGAGGCAAGAGACCCAGTACTTC.

J is TRBJ1-2 and V is TRBV27; tentatively, D is TRBD1 (6 bases). CDR1 and CDR2 from the germline V gene are MNHEY and SMNVEV (reference sequence). The V end was cut by 3 bases, the J end by 6 bases, with 20 bases between. This CDR3 spans 16 amino acids. This chain's CDR3 is CASSLSMDRQGDGYTF. The CDR3 DNA reads TGTGCCAGCAGTTTGTCCATGGACAGACAAGGGGATGGCTACACCTTC.

The V call is TRBV2, the J call TRBJ2-7, with D uncertain. Germline CDR1 SNHLY, CDR2 FYNNEI. With 3 bases removed from V and 2 bases from J, the gap between germline ends came to 11 bases. There are 14 residues in the CDR3. The CDR3 nucleotides are TGTGCCAGCAGTGATTTTCTAAAACCCTACGAGCAGTACGTC. It encodes CASSDFLKPYEQYV.

Only a few counts were recorded for this clone. The J gene is TRBJ1-1, the V gene TRBV7-9; 12 positions agree with TRBD1. CDR1 and CDR2 (germline): SEHNR, FQNEAQ (reference sequence). The length of the CDR3 is 16 residues. With 6 bases clipped from V and 1 base from J, the junction kept 6 bases outside the gene matches. The CDR3 reads CASSSGTGGQNTEAFF. The CDR3 DNA reads TGTGCCAGCAGTTCGGGGACAGGGGGCCAGAACACTGAAGCTTTCTTT.

The chain joins TRBV5-6 to TRBJ2-3; D remains unclear. The CDR3 spans 15 residues. CDR1 and CDR2 from the germline V gene are SGHDT and YYEEEE. The ends were cut back, 0 bases at V and 4 bases at J, with 12 bases in the middle. In nucleotides, the CDR3 is TGTGCCAGCAGCTTGGCATTAGAAGGCGCAGATACGCAGTATTTT. It yields the protein CASSLALEGADTQYF.

The chain combines TRBV15 with TRBJ2-5; 9 nucleotides agree with TRBD2. The length of the CDR3 is 14 residues. Germline V lookup: CDR1 LNHNV, CDR2 YYDKDF (reference sequence). Trimming removed 8 bases from V and 5 bases from J; junction bases left unmatched: 9. CDR3 coding DNA: TGTGCCACCCGCCCTCTAGCGGGATTTGAGACCCAGTACTTC. Amino acid sequence: CATRPLAGFETQYF. Full variable domain (rest looked up from reference TRBV15 and TRBJ2-5): DAMVIQNPRYQVTQFGKPVTLSCSQTLNHNVMYWYQQKSSQAPKLLFHYYDKDFNNEADTPDNFQSRRPNTSFCFLDIRSPGLGDTAMYLCATRPLAGFETQYFGPGTRLLVL.

The J gene is TRBJ2-3, the V gene TRBV4-3, with 16 bases fitting TRBD2. The germline V gene has CDR1 LGHNA and CDR2 YSLEER. Losses at the gene ends were 4 bases for V and 2 bases for J; bases not matched to a gene: 9. The CDR3 runs 19 residues. For the CDR3, the DNA is TGCGCCAGCAGCCCCGGGACTAGCGGGGGGGATCGACACACAGATACGCAGTATTTT. Protein product: CASSPGTSGGDRHTDTQYF.

The chain recombines TRBV9 with TRBJ1-2; D ambiguous. Germline loops: CDR1 SGDLS, CDR2 YYNGEE. The germline V and J ends were trimmed by 4 bases and 6 bases, with 19 bases remaining between them. This CDR3 has 15 amino acids. The CDR3 DNA sequence: TGTGCCAGCAGCTACAATCCGACGGATAGGGATGGCTACACCTTC. As protein: CASSYNPTDRDGYTF.

This chain joins TRBV9 and TRBJ2-7; D is unclear. This CDR3 is built from 16 residues. V dropped 0 bases and J dropped 3 bases, with 16 bases sitting between them. CDR1 and CDR2 from the germline V gene are SGDLS and YYNGEE. This CDR3 is CASSVGWAETGYEQYF. In nucleotides, the CDR3 is TGTGCCAGCAGCGTAGGGTGGGCGGAGACCGGCTACGAGCAGTACTTC.

This clone was detected a few times. This chain links TRBV29-1 with TRBJ1-1, with 7 bases aligning to TRBD1. V trimming: 3 bases; J trimming: 1 base; junction bases outside the gene matches: 8. The germline V gene encodes CDR1 SQVTM and CDR2 ANQGSEA. The CDR3 has 15 residues. As DNA, the CDR3 is TGCAGCGTTGACAGTGACAGGGTAGGGAACACTGAAGCTTTCTTT. The encoded protein is CSVDSDRVGNTEAFF. The complete variable domain, with remaining parts taken from reference TRBV29-1 and TRBJ1-1, reads SAVISQKPSRDICQRGTSLTIQCQVDSQVTMMFWYRQQPGQSLTLIATANQGSEATYESGFVIDKFPISRPNLTFSTLTVSNMSPEDSSIYLCSVDSDRVGNTEAFFGQGTRLTVV.